The 10 T cell receptor beta chains presented below share a single source sample, sequenced in a study of CD8 T cells in ankylosing spondylitis. In TCRdb, the 5' RACE reads were re-called with MiXCR into one record per CDR3 protein. Here the sample spans fewer than 650,000 distinct CDR3 sequences, roughly an eighth being singletons. Their target antigens are unknown. Study findings and constraints: Blood from ankylosing spondylitis patients appeared to carry a characteristic roughly eight-variant TCR beta motif.

Sequenced material: blood, either unsorted or a sorted T cell fraction (not recorded which). The source of these receptors is a male donor with ankylosing spondylitis.

The rearrangement uses TRBV7-2 and TRBJ1-1; D is uncertain. V dropped 5 bases and J dropped 0 bases, with 13 bases sitting between them. Germline lookup yields CDR1 SGHTA and CDR2 FQGNSA. The CDR3 consists of 15 residues. The CDR3 DNA reads TGTGCCAGCAGCCTACTTGGTCCGATGAACACTGAAGCTTTCTTT. Residues: CASSLLGPMNTEAFF.

The CDR3 nucleotides read TGTGCCAGCAGTTGGGAGCTCTACGAGCAGTACTTC. This translates into CASSWELYEQYF. The chain is built from TRBV12-3 or TRBV12-4 and TRBJ2-7, with D possibly being TRBD2 (5 bases). V lost 4 bases and J 3 bases, leaving 7 bases between the germline ends. The length of the CDR3 is 12 residues.

The chain has TRBV7-2 and TRBJ2-1; TRBD2 matches at 10 bases. In germline, CDR1 is SGHTA, CDR2 FQGNSA. The length of the CDR3 is 16 residues. J lost 2 bases, V lost 5 bases, and 6 bases had no gene match. The CDR3 coding sequence is TGTGCCAGCAGCAGGGAAGGACTAGCGGCCTACAATGAGCAGTTCTTC. Protein: CASSREGLAAYNEQFF. Drawing the rest from reference TRBV7-2 and TRBJ2-1, the complete variable domain is GAGVSQSPSNKVTEKGKDVELRCDPISGHTALYWYRQSLGQGLEFLIYFQGNSAPDKSGLPSDRFSAERTGGSVSTLTIQRTQQEDSAVYLCASSREGLAAYNEQFFGPGTRLTVL.

A few counts support this clonotype. The chain joins TRBV5-1 to TRBJ1-2, with a weak D call TRBD1 (6 bases). The CDR3 covers 14 residues. Trimming stripped 4 bases from V and 6 bases from J, with 16 bases between. CDR1 and CDR2 (germline): SGHRS, YFSETQ. In nucleotides, the CDR3 is TGCGCCAGCAGCATACAGGGAGCATCCGATGGCTACACCTTC. Amino acid sequence: CASSIQGASDGYTF.

V and J are TRBV7-2 and TRBJ2-4, with D hard to call. V was pared by 5 bases and J by 6 bases, with 14 bases between. CDR1 is SGHTA, CDR2 FQGNSA, per germline. This CDR3 is built from 14 residues. CDR3 sequence: CASSRNLAANIQYF. The DNA of the CDR3 is TGTGCCAGCAGCAGAAACTTAGCAGCAAACATTCAGTACTTC.

The chain carries TRBV11-3 and TRBJ1-6; D is undetermined. Trimming took 8 bases from V and 8 from J, leaving 16 bases between them. Looked up from germline, CDR1 is SGHNT and CDR2 is YENEEA. The CDR3 has 14 amino acids. The CDR3 region has the DNA TGTGCCAGCCGCCTACGGGGAGGTGATTCACCCCTCCACTTT. It specifies CASRLRGGDSPLHF.

In its sample, this clonotype was seen a few times. The V and J genes are TRBV20-1 and TRBJ2-7, with 11 bases aligning to TRBD2. Germline V gives CDR1 DFQATT, CDR2 SNEGSKA (reference sequence). The V and J ends lost 5 bases and 4 bases, in that order; junction bases with no gene match: 16. This CDR3 contains 17 residues. The DNA for the CDR3 is TGCAGTGCTTACGATAACCGGGTAGCGGGAGGGGTTTACGAGCAGTACTTC. Its translation: CSAYDNRVAGGVYEQYF.

The V gene is TRBV10-3, the J gene TRBJ2-1; D is possibly TRBD1 (6 bases). V was clipped by 7 bases and J by 7 bases, with 17 bases between them. The CDR3 is 14 amino acids. Germline assignment: CDR1 ENHRY and CDR2 SYGVKD. CDR3 nucleotide sequence: TGTGCCATCACCCAACACGACAGGTTTAATGAGCAGTTCTTC. This sequence encodes CAITQHDRFNEQFF.

The chain combines TRBV4-1 with TRBJ1-3; D is possibly TRBD1 (6 bases). The germline CDR1 and CDR2 sequences are MGHRA and YSYEKL. V lost 4 bases, J lost 1 base, and 11 bases lay in between. The length of the CDR3 is 15 residues. CDR3 protein: CASSLGTMSGNTIYF. CDR3 coding DNA: TGCGCCAGCAGCCTCGGGACAATGTCTGGAAACACCATATATTTT.

The sample holds a few counts of this clonotype. The rearrangement joins TRBV7-9 to TRBJ2-7; 9 nucleotides line up with TRBD1. This CDR3 region has 13 residues. Germline V CDR1 and CDR2: SEHNR, FQNEAQ (reference sequence). Unmatched junction bases numbered 6, after V lost 5 bases and J lost 7 bases. The CDR3 nucleotides are TGTGCCAGCAGCCAACAGGGGGCGAGAGAGCAGTACGTC. Translation gives CASSQQGAREQYV.